A selection of T cell receptor beta chains follows, all from one sample in a study of identical twins. TCRdb itself ran the 5' RACE reads through MiXCR, one entry per CDR3 protein. The sample shows 1.5 million or so distinct CDR3 sequences, less than 35% of them seen only once. Sequenced sample: cord blood. The source of these receptors is a newborn girl in good health. The CDR3 runs from the conserved cysteine through the conserved F or W. The D gene is left open where the match is weak. The listing skips clone size in some rows; elsewhere it reads once, few, many or a size class.

j_call	v_call	d_call	clone_size	cdr3_nt	cdr3_aa
TRBJ2-3	TRBV20-1	TRBD2	few	TGCAGTCAAATAGCGGGTTTTGGGGTAGATACGCAGTATTTT	CSQIAGFGVDTQYF
TRBJ2-1	TRBV12-3/TRBV12-4	NA	many	TGTGCCAGTTCGATCCGGGGTGAGCAGTTCTTC	CASSIRGEQFF
TRBJ1-2	TRBV5-1	NA	NA	TGCGCCAGCAGCGCGGACAAAGGCTATGGCTACACCTTC	CASSADKGYGYTF
TRBJ1-2	TRBV9	TRBD1	NA	TGTGCCAGCAGCCCAGGACAGGGAGGGGCTGGGTATGGCTACACCTTC	CASSPGQGGAGYGYTF
TRBJ2-7	TRBV20-1	NA	few	TGCAGTGCTAGAGATTACCGGGGAGGCTACGAGCAGTACTTC	CSARDYRGGYEQYF
TRBJ2-2	TRBV5-1	TRBD2	NA	TGCGCCAGCAGCTTGGCAGTAGCGGGGACCAGAACCGGGGAGCTGTTTTTT	CASSLAVAGTRTGELFF
TRBJ1-6	TRBV20-1	NA	once	TGCAGTGCTAGAGAGGGGTCTAGCCATAATTCACCCCTCCACTTT	CSAREGSSHNSPLHF
TRBJ2-7	TRBV2	TRBD1	NA	TGTGCCAGCAGTGAAGTCAGGACAGGGGCTAACGAGCAGTACTTC	CASSEVRTGANEQYF
TRBJ2-7	TRBV11-2	NA	NA	TGTGCCAGCAGCTTAGTCCCCCCGGGCATCAATGAGCAGTACTTC	CASSLVPPGINEQYF
TRBJ1-1	TRBV20-1	NA	NA	TGCAGTGCTAAGATAGGGGCGATGAACACTGAAGCTTTCTTT	CSAKIGAMNTEAFF
TRBJ2-7	TRBV5-1	NA	NA	TGCGCCAGCATCTTATCAGCCTACGAGCAGTACTTC	CASILSAYEQYF
TRBJ2-5	TRBV20-1	NA	few	TGCAGTGCTAGACGGGACCTAGCCTGGGAAACCCAGTACTTC	CSARRDLAWETQYF
TRBJ2-4	TRBV5-5	NA	NA	TGTGCCAGCACCCCGCTCGCCAAAAACATTCAGTACTTC	CASTPLAKNIQYF
TRBJ1-2	TRBV20-1	TRBD1	NA	TGCAGTGCTAGAGGATACAGGGGGCACAACTATGGCTACACCTTC	CSARGYRGHNYGYTF
TRBJ1-2	TRBV28	NA	NA	TGTGCCAGCTTAAAGGGGGGGTTCGATAACTATGGCTACACCTTC	CASLKGGFDNYGYTF
TRBJ2-1	TRBV19	TRBD2	NA	TGTGCCAGTAGTATCGGGGTAGCGGGAGGAGGGAATGAGCAGTTCTTC	CASSIGVAGGGNEQFF
TRBJ2-6	TRBV20-1	TRBD1	NA	TGCAGTGTCCGGGGACAGGGCGGTTCTGGGGCCAACGTCCTGACTTTC	CSVRGQGGSGANVLTF
TRBJ2-7	TRBV15	NA	NA	TGTGCCACCAGCAGATACTTGACCTACGAGCAGTACTTC	CATSRYLTYEQYF